Reported below is one T cell receptor (beta chain). The data originate from a study of OX40 agonist ivuxolimab in advanced cancers. Across the study: Around 40% of patients had received prior checkpoint inhibitor therapy.

Using immunoSEQ multiplex PCR, the repertoire was profiled, and TCRdb retains in-frame clones only, with some absent. The data show 20,000 to 25,000 clones, with roughly 80% seen just once and more than 10% held by the top ten. After removal of 4 bases from V and 1 base from J, the junction contained 5 bases not matched to a gene. Germline assignment: CDR1 PRHDT and CDR2 FYEKMQ (reference sequence). The CDR3 is made up of 16 amino acids. The chain has TRBV13 and TRBJ2-2; 8 bases align to TRBD1. The starting material was CD4+ or CD8+ T cells sorted from blood, obtained in a trial of the OX40 agonist ivuxolimab. The source is an adult with an advanced solid tumor such as melanoma, head and neck, liver or kidney cancer. The CDR3 DNA sequence: TGTGCCAGCAGCTATTCTGACAGGGGGAACACCGGGGAGCTGTTTTTT. Encoded protein: CASSYSDRGNTGELFF. Filled out from reference TRBV13 and TRBJ2-2, the complete variable domain reads AAGVIQSPRHLIKEKRETATLKCYPIPRHDTVYWYQQGPGQDPQFLISFYEKMQSDKGSIPDRFSAQQFSDYHSELNMSSLELGDSALYFCASSYSDRGNTGELFFGEGSRLTVL.